What follows are 17 T cell receptor beta chains derived from one specimen sequenced in a study of T-cell reconstitution after alpha-beta-depleted transplantation in children. Using unique molecular identifiers, the investigators prepared the TCRbeta library. TCRdb called the PCR reads again in MiXCR, with one record for every CDR3 protein. The sample yields about 980,000 distinct CDR3 sequences, around 30% seen once. Sequenced material: PBMCs, mostly from graft donor cells, taken 360 days after TCRalphabeta/CD19-depleted stem cell transplant. The receptor set was obtained from a boy under two years old who had a stem cell transplant for SCID, so the T cells may come from the graft donor.

The CDR3 region is CATSRDPGYMNTEAFF. The CDR3, as DNA: TGTGCCACCAGCAGAGATCCGGGCTACATGAACACTGAAGCTTTCTTT. The V gene is TRBV15, the J gene TRBJ1-1, with no clear D. The CDR3 consists of 16 residues. In germline, CDR1 is LNHNV, CDR2 YYDKDF (reference sequence). The V end was cut by 0 bases, the J end by 0 bases, with 11 bases between.

The chain has TRBV4-3 and TRBJ2-7; D may match TRBD1 or TRBD2 (6 bases each). V lost 0 bases, J lost 3 bases, and 12 bases lay in between. Per the germline V gene, CDR1 is LGHNA and CDR2 is YSLEER. This CDR3 has 15 residues. The DNA of the CDR3 is TGCGCCAGCAGCCAAGAAATGGAGGGGGTCTACGAGCAGTACTTC. This codes for CASSQEMEGVYEQYF.

The chain uses TRBV7-9 and TRBJ1-1; TRBD1 might be the D (6 bases). Between the trimmed V and J ends, which lost 5 bases and 6 bases, there was a span of 13 bases. CDR3 length equals 13 residues. Germline V gene data show CDR1 as SEHNR and CDR2 as FQNEAQ (reference sequence). CDR3 coding DNA: TGTGCCAGCAGCGGAACAGGGAATGCTGAAGCTTTCTTT. Translation gives CASSGTGNAEAFF. Full variable domain (rest looked up from reference TRBV7-9 and TRBJ1-1): DTGVSQNPRHKITKRGQNVTFRCDPISEHNRLYWYRQTLGQGPEFLTYFQNEAQLEKSRLLSDRFSAERPKGSFSTLEIQRTEQGDSAMYLCASSGTGNAEAFFGQGTRLTVV.

The sample holds a few counts of this clonotype. This sequence joins TRBV15 and TRBJ1-4; D gene uncertain. CDR3 length equals 14 residues. Trimming pared 5 bases from V and 0 bases from J, leaving 7 bases between. Germline V gene sequence: CDR1 LNHNV, CDR2 YYDKDF (reference sequence). CDR3 in amino acids: CATSETATNEKLFF. The CDR3 region has the DNA TGTGCCACCAGCGAAACTGCAACTAATGAAAAACTGTTTTTT.

The chain recombines TRBV24-1 with TRBJ2-7, with unresolved D. This CDR3 spans 13 amino acids. Deletions cut 4 bases from V and 5 bases from J, with 11 bases between. Per the germline V gene, CDR1 is KGHDR and CDR2 is SFDVKD. The CDR3 sequence: CATSDPPRNEQYF. The DNA for the CDR3 is TGTGCCACCAGTGACCCTCCGAGGAACGAGCAGTACTTC.

This clonotype was observed a handful of times. This chain links TRBV7-9 with TRBJ2-3; D gene ambiguous. In germline, CDR1 is SEHNR, CDR2 FQNEAQ (reference sequence). The CDR3 length is 16 residues. The V gene lost 0 bases and the J gene lost 4 bases, with 14 bases spanning the gap. The CDR3: CASSLARPPGADTQYF. The CDR3 DNA sequence: TGTGCCAGCAGCTTAGCGCGACCGCCGGGCGCAGATACGCAGTATTTT.

This chain links TRBV20-1 with TRBJ2-3, with D unclear. Between the trimmed V and J ends, which lost 1 base and 1 base, there was a span of 12 bases. This CDR3 is built from 15 residues. Germline V gives CDR1 DFQATT, CDR2 SNEGSKA (reference sequence). CDR3 in amino acids: CSARGRRSGTDTQYF. CDR3 coding DNA: TGCAGTGCTAGAGGGCGCAGGTCCGGCACAGATACGCAGTATTTT.

The CDR3, as DNA: TGTGCCAGCAGTTTATGGGGGAATGGGCAGCCCCAGCATTTT. Its translation: CASSLWGNGQPQHF. V is TRBV12-3 or TRBV12-4 and J is TRBJ1-5; D might be TRBD1 (5 bases). This CDR3 contains 14 residues. Trimming took off 2 bases at V and 7 bases at J, with 12 bases between the two ends.

This chain uses TRBV20-1 with TRBJ2-5; possible D gene TRBD1, 6 bases. The CDR3 has 14 amino acids. Germline assignment: CDR1 DFQATT and CDR2 SNEGSKA (reference sequence). The V and J ends lost 0 bases and 0 bases respectively, with 8 bases between them. The CDR3 region has the DNA TGCAGTGCTAGAGAGGGACATTACCAAGAGACCCAGTACTTC. Translating it yields CSAREGHYQETQYF.

Only a few counts were recorded for this clonotype. This chain uses TRBV7-2 with TRBJ2-7; D perhaps matches TRBD1 (5 bases). The CDR3 extends over 16 amino acids. Trimming shortened V by 0 bases and J by 3 bases, and 15 bases separated the two germline ends. Germline values: CDR1 SGHTA, CDR2 FQGNSA. The DNA for the CDR3 is TGTGCCAGCAGCTTAGCGACAGCCGGCCTGAACTACGAGCAGTACTTC. As protein: CASSLATAGLNYEQYF.

The chain carries TRBV5-6 and TRBJ2-1, with 9 bases that match TRBD2. Germline V gives CDR1 SGHDT, CDR2 YYEEEE. This CDR3 region has 15 residues. Losses at the gene ends were 2 bases for V and 15 bases for J; bases not matched to a gene: 15. The CDR3 region is CASSLIGLAPLTRFF. CDR3 bases: TGTGCCAGCAGCTTAATAGGACTAGCGCCTCTTACGCGGTTCTTC.

The sample holds a few counts of this clonotype. The CDR3 region has the DNA TGTGCCAGCAGTTTTAGTCAGTTCAGAATAAATGAAAAACTGTTTTTT. It encodes CASSFSQFRINEKLFF. The chain joins TRBV12-3 or TRBV12-4 to TRBJ1-4; the D is unclear. This CDR3 region has 16 residues. Trimming left V 3 bases short and J 5 bases short, with 16 bases between.

This clonotype was seen at least ten times. The rearrangement links TRBV20-1 to TRBJ1-1; possibly TRBD1 for D (5 bases). V shed 4 bases and J shed 1 base, with 7 bases lying between them. The CDR3 is 12 amino acids. Germline CDR1 reads DFQATT; CDR2 reads SNEGSKA (reference sequence). CDR3 loop: CSANTGNTEAFF. CDR3 sequence (DNA): TGCAGTGCTAATACAGGGAACACTGAAGCTTTCTTT.

The chain links TRBV6-1 to TRBJ2-4; TRBD1 aligns across 9 bases. The ends lost 5 bases at V and 4 bases at J; junction bases unmatched: 9. The CDR3 loop spans 16 amino acids. The germline gives CDR1 MNHNS, CDR2 SASEGT. The CDR3 region has the DNA TGTGCCAGCAGTCAGTCCGGGACAGGGACTAAAAACATTCAGTACTTC. Translated: CASSQSGTGTKNIQYF.

This clonotype was seen a few times. The rearrangement joins TRBV29-1 to TRBJ1-2, with TRBD1 matching over 8 bases. The CDR3 has 16 residues. CDR1 SQVTM and CDR2 ANQGSEA come from the germline V gene. V trimming: 6 bases; J trimming: 4 bases; junction bases outside the gene matches: 16. The CDR3 here is CSVPTWTGPYLYGYTF. The CDR3 DNA follows: TGCAGCGTCCCTACCTGGACAGGGCCCTACCTCTATGGCTACACCTTC.

This clonotype showed up just a few times. This rearrangement joins TRBV18 to TRBJ2-1; 7 bases map to TRBD2. Per germline, CDR1 KGHSH and CDR2 LQKENI. The CDR3 consists of 13 residues. V was clipped by 3 bases and J by 5 bases; unmatched bases: 1. The CDR3 sequence: CASSPGRDNEQFF. The CDR3 nucleotides are TGTGCCAGCTCACCGGGGAGGGACAATGAGCAGTTCTTC.

In its sample, this clonotype was seen a few times. The gene calls are TRBV20-1 and TRBJ2-5; tentative D call: TRBD1 (5 bases). Deletions cut 1 base from V and 5 bases from J, with 8 bases between. There are 12 residues in the CDR3. Germline V gene data show CDR1 as DFQATT and CDR2 as SNEGSKA (reference sequence). CDR3 nucleotides: TGCAGTGCTAGAGGACAGCTGGAGACCCAGTACTTC. Translation gives CSARGQLETQYF.